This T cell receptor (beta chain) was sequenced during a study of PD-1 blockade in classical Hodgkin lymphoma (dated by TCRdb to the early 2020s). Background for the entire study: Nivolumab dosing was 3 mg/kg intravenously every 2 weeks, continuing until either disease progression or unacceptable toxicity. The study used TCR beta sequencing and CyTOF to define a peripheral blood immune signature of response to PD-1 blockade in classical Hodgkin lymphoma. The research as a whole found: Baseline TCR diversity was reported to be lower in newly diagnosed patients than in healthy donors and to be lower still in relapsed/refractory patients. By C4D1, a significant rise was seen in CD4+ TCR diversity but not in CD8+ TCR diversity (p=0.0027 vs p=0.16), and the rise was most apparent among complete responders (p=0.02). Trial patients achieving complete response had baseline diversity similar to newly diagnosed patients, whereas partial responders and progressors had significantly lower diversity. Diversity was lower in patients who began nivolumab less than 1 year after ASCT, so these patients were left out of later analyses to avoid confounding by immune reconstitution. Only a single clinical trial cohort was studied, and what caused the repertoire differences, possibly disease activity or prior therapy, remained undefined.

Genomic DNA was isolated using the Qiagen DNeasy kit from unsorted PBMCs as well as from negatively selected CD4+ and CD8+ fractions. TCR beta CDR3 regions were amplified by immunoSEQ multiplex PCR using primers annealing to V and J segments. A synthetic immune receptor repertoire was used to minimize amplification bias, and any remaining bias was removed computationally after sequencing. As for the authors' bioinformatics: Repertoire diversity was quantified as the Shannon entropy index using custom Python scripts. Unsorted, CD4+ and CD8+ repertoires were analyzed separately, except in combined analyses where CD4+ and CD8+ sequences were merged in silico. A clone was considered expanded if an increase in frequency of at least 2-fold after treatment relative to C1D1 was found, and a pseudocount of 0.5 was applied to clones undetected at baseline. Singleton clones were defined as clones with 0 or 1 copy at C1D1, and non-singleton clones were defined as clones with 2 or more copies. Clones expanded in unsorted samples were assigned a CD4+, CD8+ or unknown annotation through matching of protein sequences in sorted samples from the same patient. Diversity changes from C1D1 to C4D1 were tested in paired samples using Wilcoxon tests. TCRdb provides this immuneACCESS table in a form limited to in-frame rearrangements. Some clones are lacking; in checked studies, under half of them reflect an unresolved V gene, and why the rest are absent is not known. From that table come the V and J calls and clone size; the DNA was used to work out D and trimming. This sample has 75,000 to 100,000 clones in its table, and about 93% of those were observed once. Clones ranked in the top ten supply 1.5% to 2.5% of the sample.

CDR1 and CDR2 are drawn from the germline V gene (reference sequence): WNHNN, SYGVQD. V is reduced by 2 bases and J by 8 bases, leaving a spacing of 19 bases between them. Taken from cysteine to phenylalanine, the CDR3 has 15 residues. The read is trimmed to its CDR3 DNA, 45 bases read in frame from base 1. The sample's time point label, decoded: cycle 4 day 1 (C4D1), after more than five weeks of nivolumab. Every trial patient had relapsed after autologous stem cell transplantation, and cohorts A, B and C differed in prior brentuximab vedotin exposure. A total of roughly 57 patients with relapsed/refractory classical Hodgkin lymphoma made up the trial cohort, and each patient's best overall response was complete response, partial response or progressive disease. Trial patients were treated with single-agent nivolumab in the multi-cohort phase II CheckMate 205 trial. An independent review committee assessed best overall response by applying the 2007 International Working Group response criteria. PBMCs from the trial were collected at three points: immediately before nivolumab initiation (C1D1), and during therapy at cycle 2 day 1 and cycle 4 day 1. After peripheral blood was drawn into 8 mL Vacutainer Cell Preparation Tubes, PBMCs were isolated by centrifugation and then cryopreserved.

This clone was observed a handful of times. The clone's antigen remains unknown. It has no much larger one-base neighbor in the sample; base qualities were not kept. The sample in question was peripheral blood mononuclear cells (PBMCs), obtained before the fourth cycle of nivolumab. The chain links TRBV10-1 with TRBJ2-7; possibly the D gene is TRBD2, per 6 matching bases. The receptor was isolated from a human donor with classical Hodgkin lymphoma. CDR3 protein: CASSEVEGPNSKQYF. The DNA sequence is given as TGCGCCAGCAGTGAGGTGGAGGGACCGAACTCGAAGCAGTACTTC.